These 23 T cell receptor beta chains originate from one sample sequenced in a study of blood T cell repertoires in COVID-19. Assay used: immunoSEQ multiplex PCR; TCRdb lists only in-frame clones, some missing. The sample has 220,000 or so clones, roughly four fifths seen once; the top ten hold over 1.5%. Material: peripheral blood. The source of these receptors is a woman aged 80 or over with acute or convalescent COVID-19.

The chain links TRBV3-1 (or the pseudogene TRBV3-2) to TRBJ2-2, with D unclear. The CDR3 has 13 amino acids. Germline V gene lookup returns CDR1 LGHDT and CDR2 YNNKEL (reference sequence). V lost 4 bases to trimming and J lost 4 bases, with 7 bases between them. The CDR3 DNA sequence: TGTGCCAGCAGCCTTCGTCCCACCGGGGAGCTGTTTTTT. Its translation is CASSLRPTGELFF.

The genes are TRBV9 and TRBJ2-3; the D gene is possibly TRBD2 (5 bases). Germline values: CDR1 SGDLS, CDR2 YYNGEE. The CDR3 sequence is 16 residues long. The ends were cut back, 0 bases at V and 0 bases at J, with 11 bases in the middle. The CDR3 sequence: CASSVGPGFSTDTQYF. The CDR3 region has the DNA TGTGCCAGCAGCGTAGGTCCGGGATTTAGCACAGATACGCAGTATTTT. Supplemented by reference TRBV9 and TRBJ2-3, the full variable domain reads DSGVTQTPKHLITATGQRVTLRCSPRSGDLSVYWYQQSLDQGLQFLIQYYNGEERAKGNILERFSAQQFPDLHSELNLSSLELGDSALYFCASSVGPGFSTDTQYFGPGTRLTVL.

CDR3 amino acids: CASRPSTSGSYNEQFF. CDR3 in DNA: TGTGCCAGCAGACCCTCGACTAGCGGCTCCTACAATGAGCAGTTCTTC. The chain uses TRBV5-4 and TRBJ2-1; TRBD2 agrees at 9 bases. Germline V lookup: CDR1 SGHNT, CDR2 YYREEE (reference sequence). The ends lost 5 bases at V and 0 bases at J; junction bases unmatched: 6. CDR3 size: 16 residues.

The chain joins TRBV11-2 to TRBJ1-1; no definite D call. The CDR3 sequence is 15 residues long. The V end lost 1 base, the J end lost 0 bases, and 9 bases lay between the germline ends. Germline V lookup: CDR1 SGHAT, CDR2 FQNNGV. CDR3 loop: CASSLGLVMNTEAFF. DNA for the CDR3: TGTGCCAGCAGCTTAGGGCTGGTCATGAACACTGAAGCTTTCTTT.

V gene TRBV28 combines with J gene TRBJ2-5, with 9 bases that match TRBD1. Germline V CDR1 and CDR2: MDHEN, SYDVKM. V dropped 8 bases and J dropped 5; count of bases not matched to a gene: 6. The CDR3 is made up of 13 amino acids. The CDR3 coding sequence is TGTGCCAGCCAGACAGGGGGTGTTGAGACCCAGTACTTC. It is translated as CASQTGGVETQYF.

V and J are TRBV7-3 and TRBJ2-5, with 7 bases lining up with TRBD2. The V and J ends lost 1 base and 1 base, in that order; junction bases with no gene match: 3. This CDR3 region has 15 residues. The germline V gene encodes CDR1 SGHTA and CDR2 FQGTGA. For the CDR3, the DNA is TGTGCCAGCAGCTTAAACCGGGGGGTCCAAGAGACCCAGTACTTC. The encoded protein is CASSLNRGVQETQYF.

V is TRBV5-1 and J is TRBJ2-5; 9 positions agree with TRBD2. The ends lost 1 base at V and 5 bases at J; junction bases unmatched: 0. CDR1 and CDR2 from the germline V gene are SGHRS and YFSETQ. The CDR3 consists of 13 residues. The CDR3: CASSLTSGETQYF. In DNA, the CDR3 is TGCGCCAGCAGCTTGACTAGCGGGGAGACCCAGTACTTC.

The chain combines TRBV5-4 with TRBJ1-1; 10 bases fit TRBD1. The J segment lost 1 base and the V segment lost 4 bases, leaving 7 bases of the junction unmatched. The CDR3 covers 16 residues. Germline V gene sequence: CDR1 SGHNT, CDR2 YYREEE (reference sequence). The CDR3 sequence is CASSGGGQGPNTEAFF. The CDR3 DNA sequence: TGTGCCAGCAGCGGGGGGGGACAGGGGCCGAACACTGAAGCTTTCTTT. The full variable domain, rest sourced from reference TRBV5-4 and TRBJ1-1, is ETGVTQSPTHLIKTRGQQVTLRCSSQSGHNTVSWYQQALGQGPQFIFQYYREEENGRGNFPPRFSGLQFPNYSSELNVNALELDDSALYLCASSGGGQGPNTEAFFGQGTRLTVV.

The chain has TRBV6-5 and TRBJ1-2, with 8 bases aligning to TRBD1. The CDR3 totals 14 residues. The junction had 9 bases not matched to a gene; V was cut back by 6 bases and J by 6 bases. Germline V gene sequence: CDR1 MNHEY, CDR2 SVGAGI. The CDR3, as DNA: TGTGCCAGCAGACCCGGGACAGGTGCTCATGGCTACACCTTC. This translates into CASRPGTGAHGYTF.

J is TRBJ1-1 and V is TRBV28; a weak D match, TRBD1 (6 bases). Germline V gene data show CDR1 as MDHEN and CDR2 as SYDVKM. This CDR3 has 13 residues. The ends were cut back, 8 bases at V and 3 bases at J, with 13 bases in the middle. The CDR3 nucleotides read TGTGCCAGCGTACAGGGAAAGGACACTGAAGCTTTCTTT. Its translation is CASVQGKDTEAFF.

The chain has TRBV6-6 and TRBJ2-7; TRBD1 matches at 7 bases. The CDR3 contains 16 residues. Germline-derived CDR1 and CDR2 are MNHNY and SVGAGI (reference sequence). V trimming: 7 bases; J trimming: 0 bases; junction bases outside the gene matches: 12. The CDR3, as DNA: TGTGCCAGCACCGACTCGACAGGGCGATACTCCTACGAGCAGTACTTC. It encodes CASTDSTGRYSYEQYF.

This chain links TRBV3-1 (or the pseudogene TRBV3-2) with TRBJ2-7; TRBD1 matches 8 bases. The germline V gene has CDR1 LGHDT and CDR2 YNNKEL (reference sequence). V shed 1 base, J shed 4 bases, and the junction held 9 bases outside the gene matches. The CDR3 consists of 16 residues. The CDR3 protein is CASSQGVTGAWYEQYF. The CDR3 bases are TGTGCCAGCAGCCAAGGTGTGACAGGGGCCTGGTACGAGCAGTACTTC.

The chain carries TRBV28 and TRBJ2-7; 14 nucleotides match TRBD2. Germline V lookup: CDR1 MDHEN, CDR2 SYDVKM. Trimming cost V 5 bases and J 3 bases; bases outside gene matches: 6. This CDR3 is 16 amino acids long. The CDR3 spells CASSTGLAGVLYEQYF. CDR3 coding DNA: TGTGCCAGCAGTACGGGACTAGCGGGGGTACTCTACGAGCAGTACTTC.

V and J are TRBV15 and TRBJ1-6; perhaps TRBD1 as D (6 bases). Germline CDR1 reads LNHNV; CDR2 reads YYDKDF (reference sequence). V was clipped by 0 bases and J by 6 bases, with 15 bases between them. The CDR3 is made up of 17 amino acids. The CDR3 nucleotides read TGTGCCACCAGCAGAGAGCATCTGGGGGCGTCTAATTCACCCCTCCACTTT. As protein: CATSREHLGASNSPLHF.

The rearrangement uses TRBV11-3 and TRBJ2-1; D unclear. CDR3 size: 12 residues. The V and J ends lost 0 bases and 7 bases respectively, with 4 bases between them. Germline V gives CDR1 SGHNT, CDR2 YENEEA. The DNA for the CDR3 is TGTGCCAGCAGCTTAGATCGGAATGAGCAGTTCTTC. Protein product: CASSLDRNEQFF.

This clone was detected only once. The gene calls are TRBV6-2 or TRBV6-3 and TRBJ1-5; 7 nucleotides match TRBD1. The V gene's germline CDR1 is MNHEY and CDR2 SVGEGT. V was clipped by 2 bases and J by 5 bases; unmatched bases: 3. The CDR3 contains 14 residues. The chain's CDR3 is CASSYDREYQPQHF. CDR3 bases: TGTGCCAGCAGTTACGACAGGGAGTATCAGCCCCAGCATTTT.

This chain connects TRBV28 to TRBJ1-6; TRBD1 agrees at 8 bases. The CDR3 is made up of 17 amino acids. Losses at the gene ends were 3 bases for V and 7 bases for J; bases not matched to a gene: 11. In germline, CDR1 is MDHEN, CDR2 SYDVKM. CDR3 sequence reads: CASSFRTGRGGNSPLHF. DNA for the CDR3: TGTGCCAGCAGTTTTAGGACAGGGAGAGGAGGAAATTCACCCCTCCACTTT.

The rearrangement joins TRBV3-1 (or the pseudogene TRBV3-2) to TRBJ2-5; D remains unclear. Germline values: CDR1 LGHDT, CDR2 YNNKEL (reference sequence). The V end was cut by 0 bases, the J end by 1 base, with 6 bases between. This CDR3 has 14 amino acids. CDR3 protein: CASSQDFLQETQYF. CDR3 in DNA: TGTGCCAGCAGCCAAGATTTTCTCCAAGAGACCCAGTACTTC.

The V gene is TRBV9, the J gene TRBJ2-1; TRBD2 matches 11 bases. V lost 3 bases to trimming and J lost 7 bases; unmatched junction nucleotides: 9. Germline V gives CDR1 SGDLS, CDR2 YYNGEE. The CDR3 is made up of 16 amino acids. The CDR3 DNA follows: TGTGCCAGCAGCGCCCTGATACTAGCGGGGGCAAATGAGCAGTTCTTC. Protein: CASSALILAGANEQFF.

This chain uses TRBV27 with TRBJ1-5; TRBD1 is a possible D gene (6 bases). The CDR3 runs to 14 residues. In germline, CDR1 is MNHEY, CDR2 SMNVEV (reference sequence). V lost 4 bases to trimming and J lost 3 bases, with 10 bases between them. CDR3 sequence reads: CASSSGESNQPQHF. CDR3 nucleotides: TGTGCCAGCAGTTCAGGGGAGTCCAATCAGCCCCAGCATTTT.

The chain links TRBV4-3 to TRBJ1-1; D is ambiguous. From germline, CDR1 is LGHNA and CDR2 YSLEER. Trimming shortened V by 0 bases and J by 0 bases, and 11 bases separated the two germline ends. The CDR3 spans 16 residues. Here the CDR3 DNA reads TGCGCCAGCAGCCAAGATCTCGCAGTCCTGAACACTGAAGCTTTCTTT. It codes for CASSQDLAVLNTEAFF.

V and J are TRBV5-1 and TRBJ2-2; 8 positions match TRBD2. This CDR3 region has 18 residues. The V gene's germline CDR1 is SGHRS and CDR2 YFSETQ. After removal of 0 bases from V and 2 bases from J, the junction contained 9 bases not matched to a gene. CDR3 in DNA: TGCGCCAGCAGCTTGGGAGGACTAGCCACATCTAACACCGGGGAGCTGTTTTTT. This codes for CASSLGGLATSNTGELFF.

The chain carries TRBV7-6 and TRBJ2-2; TRBD2 matches at 16 bases. J was trimmed by 4 bases and V by 3 bases; bases with no gene match: 5. Germline V lookup: CDR1 SGHVS, CDR2 FNYEAQ. The length of the CDR3 is 18 residues. The DNA of the CDR3 is TGTGCCAGCAGCTTGGGACTAGCGGGAGGGCCTGGCACCGGGGAGCTGTTTTTT. Translated: CASSLGLAGGPGTGELFF. The complete variable domain, with remaining parts taken from reference TRBV7-6 and TRBJ2-2, reads GAGVSQSPRYKVTKRGQDVALRCDPISGHVSLYWYRQALGQGPEFLTYFNYEAQQDKSGLPNDRFSAERPEGSISTLTIQRTEQRDSAMYRCASSLGLAGGPGTGELFFGEGSRLTVL.